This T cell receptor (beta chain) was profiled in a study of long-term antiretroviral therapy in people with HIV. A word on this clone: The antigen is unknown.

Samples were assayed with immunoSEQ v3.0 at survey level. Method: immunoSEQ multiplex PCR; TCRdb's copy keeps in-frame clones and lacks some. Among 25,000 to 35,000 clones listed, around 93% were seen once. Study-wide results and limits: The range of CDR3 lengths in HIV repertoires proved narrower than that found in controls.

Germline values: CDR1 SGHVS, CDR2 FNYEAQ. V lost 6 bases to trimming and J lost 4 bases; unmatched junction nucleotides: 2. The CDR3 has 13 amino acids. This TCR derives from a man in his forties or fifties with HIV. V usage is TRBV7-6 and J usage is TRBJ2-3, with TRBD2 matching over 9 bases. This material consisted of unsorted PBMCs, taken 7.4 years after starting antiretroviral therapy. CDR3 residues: CASRSSGADTQYF. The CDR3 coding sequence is TGTGCCAGCAGATCTAGCGGGGCAGATACGCAGTATTTT.